This TCR beta chain was recorded in a study of metastatic and nonmetastatic thyroid tumors. This clone was seen ten or more times. This CDR3 has 14 residues. Germline CDR1 SGHRS, CDR2 YFSETQ. With 0 bases removed from V and 2 bases from J, the gap between germline ends came to 6 bases. Patients underwent thyroid surgery, and none had received any treatment before it. TCRdb re-called clones from the PCR reads using MiXCR. The table lists about 30,000 clones, 25% of them singletons. The chain employs TRBV5-1 and TRBJ1-5; D is possibly TRBD1 (5 bases). The clonotype originates from a female donor with papillary thyroid cancer or a benign thyroid nodule (not recorded which). Some clones in this sample may be carry-over from other donors' samples. The sample taken for sequencing was blood. The CDR3 coding sequence is TGCGCCAGCAGCTTGGGGGGGGGCAATCAGCCCCAGCATTTT. Protein product: CASSLGGGNQPQHF.